These 9 T cell receptor beta chains came from one sample sequenced in a study of blood T cell repertoires in COVID-19. Profiled with immunoSEQ multiplex PCR; TCRdb holds only in-frame clones, not every one. The sample holds 160,000 or so clones; roughly 81% are singletons and the top ten take 5% to 6%. Sequencing was carried out using peripheral blood. The receptors were gathered from a woman aged 45 to 65 with COVID-19, enrolled during active disease.

The V and J genes are TRBV5-1 and TRBJ1-1, with D possibly matching TRBD1 (5 bases). Germline values: CDR1 SGHRS, CDR2 YFSETQ. The CDR3 has 14 residues. Deletions cut 1 base from V and 0 bases from J, with 7 bases between. The CDR3 nucleotides read TGCGCCAGCAGCTTGATGGACATGAACACTGAAGCTTTCTTT. Amino acid sequence: CASSLMDMNTEAFF.

This chain links TRBV12-5 with TRBJ2-2; the match to TRBD2 covers 10 bases. The CDR3 consists of 16 residues. The germline V gene encodes CDR1 LGHNT and CDR2 FRNRAP. The V segment lost 3 bases and the J segment 0 bases; nucleotides outside the gene matches: 1. This CDR3 is CASGFLAGANTGELFF. The CDR3 DNA sequence: TGTGCTAGTGGTTTCCTAGCGGGGGCGAACACCGGGGAGCTGTTTTTT.

The chain employs TRBV4-1 and TRBJ2-1; 9 positions match TRBD1. The CDR3 totals 16 residues. J gave up 5 bases and V 1 base, and 6 bases lay outside the gene matches. CDR1 and CDR2 (germline): MGHRA, YSYEKL. CDR3 protein: CASSQVGTGRNNEQFF. Written as DNA, the CDR3 is TGCGCCAGCAGCCAAGTGGGGACAGGGAGGAACAATGAGCAGTTCTTC.

The chain joins TRBV11-2 to TRBJ2-7; tentative D call: TRBD2 (5 bases). The CDR3 is 15 residues long. V lost 1 base and J lost 0, with 10 bases in between. CDR1 and CDR2 (germline): SGHAT, FQNNGV. The CDR3 reads CASSLGVGSSYEQYF. The CDR3 DNA reads as TGTGCCAGCAGCTTAGGGGTGGGGAGCTCCTACGAGCAGTACTTC.

The chain joins TRBV5-8 to TRBJ2-5; D is perhaps TRBD2 (6 bases). Germline loops: CDR1 SGHTS, CDR2 YDEGEE. V lost 2 bases to trimming and J lost 9 bases, with 17 bases between them. The CDR3 contains 14 residues. The CDR3 here is CASSFPGQWGAQYF. CDR3 bases: TGTGCCAGCAGCTTCCCCGGGCAATGGGGGGCCCAGTACTTC.

The chain combines TRBV2 with TRBJ2-1; tentatively, D is TRBD2 (6 bases). This CDR3 comprises 14 residues. Between the trimmed V and J ends, which lost 7 bases and 9 bases, there was a span of 19 bases. The germline gives CDR1 SNHLY, CDR2 FYNNEI. The CDR3 DNA is TGTGCCAGCACTCGGGACTCCGAGGGTGGTGAGCAGTTCTTC. This translates into CASTRDSEGGEQFF.

The chain combines TRBV10-3 with TRBJ2-5, with 10 bases that match TRBD2. Germline V CDR1 and CDR2: ENHRY, SYGVKD. This CDR3 is 15 amino acids long. J was trimmed by 6 bases and V by 0 bases; bases with no gene match: 4. CDR3 sequence: CAISESTSGWKTQYF. DNA for the CDR3: TGTGCCATCAGTGAGTCGACTAGCGGGTGGAAGACCCAGTACTTC.

The chain couples TRBV7-3 to TRBJ2-2; TRBD1 is a possible D gene (5 bases). V was trimmed by 2 bases and J by 5 bases, leaving 12 bases between them. The germline V gene has CDR1 SGHTA and CDR2 FQGTGA. The CDR3 is made up of 15 amino acids. The DNA of the CDR3 is TGTGCCAGCAGCTTAGCTCAGGGAATAACCGGGGAGCTGTTTTTT. It codes for CASSLAQGITGELFF.

In DNA form, the CDR3 reads TGTGCCACCAGTCACCCTGAGGTAGCCTATCAGGGGGCGGAGACCCAGTACTTC. Translation: CATSHPEVAYQGAETQYF. The chain employs TRBV24-1 and TRBJ2-5, with TRBD1 identical over 8 bases. V lost 6 bases, J lost 5 bases, and 19 bases stayed unmatched. The germline V gene encodes CDR1 KGHDR and CDR2 SFDVKD. CDR3 size: 18 residues.